The sequence of this T cell receptor beta chain was determined in a study of T cells expressing NK-cell markers. Study-level results: Dominance of the CD3+CD56-NKG2C+ fraction by these clonotypes also held in several donors.

Germline CDR1 and CDR2: LGHDT and YNNKEL (reference sequence). This CDR3 is 18 amino acids long. Details on this clonotype: Its antigen is not identified.

From its re-call of the 5' RACE reads, TCRdb lists each CDR3 protein once, without DNA. The sample data list about 260,000 distinct CDR3 sequences. Sample: blood T cells: a sorted CD56 or NKG2C T cell subset, CD4+ or CD8+ T cells, or bulk PBMC T cells (not recorded which). The chain joins TRBV3-1 to TRBJ2-7; TCRdb proposes TRBD1, but this gene call is untestable without DNA. The clonotype originates from a woman aged 18 to 75 in good health. The CDR3 sequence: CASSQGWTATSPSDEQYF.